This TCR beta chain was captured by sequencing in a study of molecular identifiers for immune sequencing clone quantification. General study results and limits: Highly expanded clones may be undercounted when identical TCR molecules share barcodes. Among effectors, clones above 20 RNA copies held over 97% of molecules; among naive cells, under 1%.

Looked up from germline, CDR1 is LGHNA and CDR2 is YSLEER. V was clipped by 1 base and J by 8 bases; unmatched bases: 12. The CDR3 spans 17 residues. This clonotype showed up many times. As yet, its antigen is unknown. Naive CD8 T cell sorting was performed on the CD8+CD4-CCR7+CD45RA+ phenotype. The bulk TCR libraries were made with methods described before and with listed TCR primers. TCRdb ran MiXCR on the PCR reads and lists one entry per CDR3 protein. The sample contains a few hundred thousand distinct CDR3 sequences, about 20% of which appear only once. Sequencing used naive CD8+ T cells from blood, with Jurkat cell RNA spiked in. Indicated subset: FACS-sorted CD8+CD4-CCR7+CD45RA+ naive T cells. The clonotype was recovered from a human donor in good health. Some libraries in this study had Jurkat cell RNA spiked in. This rearrangement joins TRBV4-3 to TRBJ1-5; 9 positions match TRBD1. The CDR3 is CASSQAWWDRAPKPQHF. CDR3 bases: TGCGCCAGCAGCCAAGCCTGGTGGGACAGGGCCCCGAAGCCCCAGCATTTT.